The rows below give T cell receptor beta chains drawn from one sample of a study of blood T cell repertoires in COVID-19. Assay used: immunoSEQ multiplex PCR; TCRdb lists only in-frame clones, some missing. Of 130,000 or so clones listed, over 70% are singletons. The material sequenced was peripheral blood. The source of these receptors is a man at least 80 years old with acute or convalescent COVID-19. Each CDR3 is given with its conserved first and last residue. D genes are given only for firm matches. Rows give clone size only sometimes, using once, few, many, or a class for an expanded clone.

v_gene: TRBV9
d_gene: NA
abundance: once
j_gene: TRBJ1-4
CDR3nt: TGTGCCAGCAGCGCCCGTACAGGGATCGGGTATGAAAAACTGTTTTTT
CDR3aa: CASSARTGIGYEKLFF

v_gene: TRBV6-5
d_gene: NA
abundance: NA
j_gene: TRBJ1-2
CDR3nt: TGTGCCAGCAGTTGGTCCGGGCGGACAAACTATGGCTACACCTTC
CDR3aa: CASSWSGRTNYGYTF

v_gene: TRBV6-6
d_gene: NA
abundance: NA
j_gene: TRBJ1-5
CDR3nt: TGTGCCAGCAGTTACTTTGAGGGAAATCAGCCCCAGCATTTT
CDR3aa: CASSYFEGNQPQHF

v_gene: TRBV4-3
d_gene: TRBD2
abundance: NA
j_gene: TRBJ2-1
CDR3nt: TGCGCCAGCAGCTTAAGTGGGAGCGGGGGGGCCTATGAGCAGTTCTTC
CDR3aa: CASSLSGSGGAYEQFF

v_gene: TRBV28
d_gene: TRBD1
abundance: NA
j_gene: TRBJ1-5
CDR3nt: TGTGCCAGCAGTTTGTGGGACAGGGTCAATCAGCCCCAGCATTTT
CDR3aa: CASSLWDRVNQPQHF

v_gene: TRBV11-2
d_gene: TRBD2
abundance: NA
j_gene: TRBJ2-1
CDR3nt: TGTGCCAGCACACTAGCGGGGCGGAACAATGAGCAGTTCTTC
CDR3aa: CASTLAGRNNEQFF

v_gene: TRBV3-1/TRBV3-2
d_gene: NA
abundance: NA
j_gene: TRBJ1-1
CDR3nt: TGTGCCAGCAGCCAAGCCCGGGGAACTGAAGCTTTCTTT
CDR3aa: CASSQARGTEAFF

v_gene: TRBV14
d_gene: NA
abundance: NA
j_gene: TRBJ1-1
CDR3nt: TGTGCCAGCAGGGAATTTGAGGTCGACACTGAAGCTTTCTTT
CDR3aa: CASREFEVDTEAFF

v_gene: TRBV7-2
d_gene: TRBD1
abundance: once
j_gene: TRBJ2-5
CDR3nt: TGTGCCAGCAGCTCACCCGGGACAGGGTTGTTCGAGACCCAGTACTTC
CDR3aa: CASSSPGTGLFETQYF

v_gene: TRBV7-2
d_gene: TRBD2
abundance: NA
j_gene: TRBJ2-7
CDR3nt: TGTGCCAGCAGCTTAGAGGGCGGGGGGGCTTACGAGCAGTACTTC
CDR3aa: CASSLEGGGAYEQYF

v_gene: TRBV3-1/TRBV3-2
d_gene: NA
abundance: NA
j_gene: TRBJ2-3
CDR3nt: TGTGCCAGCGGGGAGGTAGGGCCCAAAGCAGATACGCAGTATTTT
CDR3aa: CASGEVGPKADTQYF

v_gene: TRBV5-1
d_gene: TRBD1
abundance: NA
j_gene: TRBJ2-2
CDR3nt: TGCGCCAGCAGCTTCCCGACAGGGGGTGCAGCGAACACCGGGGAGCTGTTTTTT
CDR3aa: CASSFPTGGAANTGELFF

v_gene: TRBV5-6
d_gene: TRBD1
abundance: NA
j_gene: TRBJ2-5
CDR3nt: TGTGCCAGCAGCTCAACAGGGGGCGCGGAGACCCAGTACTTC
CDR3aa: CASSSTGGAETQYF

v_gene: TRBV4-2
d_gene: NA
abundance: few
j_gene: TRBJ2-7
CDR3nt: TGTGCCAGCAGCCTTCCCGGGACGGGGAGGGAGCAGTACTTC
CDR3aa: CASSLPGTGREQYF

v_gene: TRBV28
d_gene: TRBD1
abundance: NA
j_gene: TRBJ1-5
CDR3nt: TGTGCCAGCAGTACGCCAGGGACAGCAATTAATCAGCCCCAGCATTTT
CDR3aa: CASSTPGTAINQPQHF

v_gene: TRBV4-3
d_gene: TRBD1
abundance: NA
j_gene: TRBJ1-2
CDR3nt: TGCGCCAGCAGCCAGGGGACAGACCCTGACTATGGCTACACCTTC
CDR3aa: CASSQGTDPDYGYTF

v_gene: TRBV6-5
d_gene: TRBD1
abundance: NA
j_gene: TRBJ2-7
CDR3nt: TGTGCCAGCAGCCGCGACCGGGACAGGGGTGAGCAGTACTTC
CDR3aa: CASSRDRDRGEQYF